One sample yielded the 2 T cell receptor beta chains listed below, sequenced in a study of control samples from healthy donors and cancer patients (dated by TCRdb to 2020 to 2021). The library was made by the immunoSEQ multiplex PCR assay. TCRdb provides this immuneACCESS table in a form limited to in-frame rearrangements. Some clones are lacking; in checked studies, under half of them reflect an unresolved V gene, and why the rest are absent is not known. The sample contains about 120,000 clones, 88% of them found a single time. About 2.1% of the sample rests with the top ten. The specimen sequenced was blood. The source of these receptors is a woman between 65 and 79 years old in good health.

In its sample, this clone was seen once. CDR3 sequence (DNA): TGTGCCAGCAGTTCCGGACAGGGAGGCTATGGCTACACCTTC. Translation: CASSSGQGGYGYTF. The rearrangement links TRBV6-6 to TRBJ1-2; TRBD1 matches 8 bases. Trimming at V came to 4 bases and at J to 4 bases, leaving 5 bases not matched to a gene. From germline, CDR1 is MNHNY and CDR2 SVGAGI (reference sequence). The CDR3 spans 14 residues.

The rearrangement links TRBV12-3 or TRBV12-4 to TRBJ1-4, with TRBD1 matching over 8 bases. The CDR3 is made up of 13 amino acids. Unmatched junction bases numbered 3, after V lost 5 bases and J lost 7 bases. DNA of the CDR3: TGTGCCAGCAGTGGACAGGGCGGTGAAAAACTGTTTTTT. It translates to CASSGQGGEKLFF.